A single sample gave rise to the 24 T cell receptor beta chains below, sequenced in a study of blood T cell repertoires in COVID-19. TCRdb keeps only in-frame clones here, not all; method: immunoSEQ multiplex PCR. The sample holds roughly 500,000 clones; approximately 83% are singletons and the top ten take approximately 3.4%. The source material was peripheral blood. All receptors derive from a human donor in a cohort sampled during active COVID-19.

The chain uses TRBV13 and TRBJ2-7; TRBD2 might be the D (6 bases). CDR3 length: 13 residues. The V end lost 0 bases, the J end lost 4 bases, and 7 bases lay between the germline ends. The germline CDR1 and CDR2 sequences are PRHDT and FYEKMQ (reference sequence). Written as DNA, the CDR3 is TGTGCCAGCAGCTTAGGAGGACTATACGAGCAGTACTTC. Its translation: CASSLGGLYEQYF.

This clone was detected only once. The chain joins TRBV6-1 to TRBJ2-3; 14 positions agree with TRBD2. The CDR3 runs 16 residues. Germline CDR1 MNHNS, CDR2 SASEGT. V lost 4 bases, J lost 4 bases, and 4 bases stayed unmatched. Here the CDR3 DNA reads TGTGCCAGCAGTGCCGGGACTAGCGGGAGCGCAGATACGCAGTATTTT. Its protein is CASSAGTSGSADTQYF.

The sample holds a few counts of this clone. This sequence joins TRBV28 and TRBJ1-6, with D possibly TRBD1 on 6 matching bases. V lost 5 bases and J 0 bases, leaving 14 bases between the germline ends. Germline V CDR1 and CDR2: MDHEN, SYDVKM. CDR3 size: 17 residues. The CDR3: CASSPGHSSSYNSPLHF. The CDR3 bases are TGTGCCAGCAGTCCGGGACATTCTAGCTCCTATAATTCACCCCTCCACTTT.

The rearrangement links TRBV27 to TRBJ1-2; possible D gene TRBD1, 6 bases. There are 15 residues in the CDR3. The V gene's germline CDR1 is MNHEY and CDR2 SMNVEV (reference sequence). With 0 bases removed from V and 5 bases from J, the gap between germline ends came to 13 bases. The CDR3 here is CASSLSRGQGYGYTF. The CDR3 bases are TGTGCCAGCAGTTTATCGCGGGGGCAGGGGTATGGCTACACCTTC.

V is TRBV5-8 and J is TRBJ2-7, with TRBD1 as a possible D gene (5 bases). Germline CDR1 is SGHTS and CDR2 is YDEGEE. CDR3 size: 14 residues. With 0 bases removed from V and 6 bases from J, the gap between germline ends came to 13 bases. The CDR3 DNA reads TGTGCCAGCAGCTTGGGATGGGCAAGGGGCGAGCAGTACTTC. Translating it yields CASSLGWARGEQYF. Looking up the rest from reference TRBV5-8 and TRBJ2-7 gives the full variable domain: EAGVTQSPTHLIKTRGQQATLRCSPISGHTSVYWYQQALGLGLQFLLWYDEGEERNRGNFPPRFSGRQFPNYSSELNVNALELEDSALYLCASSLGWARGEQYFGPGTRLTVT.

This clone was observed at least ten times. The gene calls are TRBV14 and TRBJ2-2; 7 bases are a match to TRBD1. The V and J ends lost 1 base and 0 bases, in that order; junction bases with no gene match: 2. The CDR3 is 16 amino acids. Looked up from germline, CDR1 is SGHDN and CDR2 is FVKESK. This chain's CDR3 is CASSQGGTANTGELFF. Here the CDR3 DNA reads TGTGCCAGCAGCCAAGGGGGGACAGCGAACACCGGGGAGCTGTTTTTT.

This chain links TRBV19 with TRBJ2-5; 7 bases are a match to TRBD2. V lost 9 bases to trimming and J lost 5 bases; unmatched junction nucleotides: 24. This CDR3 is built from 18 residues. Germline CDR1 reads LNHDA; CDR2 reads SQIVND (reference sequence). The CDR3 reads CASAPSRTRFWWEETQYF. CDR3 sequence (DNA): TGTGCCAGCGCGCCATCCAGGACTAGGTTCTGGTGGGAGGAGACCCAGTACTTC.

J is TRBJ1-5 and V is TRBV11-2; D possibly corresponds to TRBD1 (5 bases). The V end was cut by 3 bases, the J end by 1 base, with 16 bases between. The CDR3 sequence is 17 residues long. Germline V gene lookup returns CDR1 SGHAT and CDR2 FQNNGV. CDR3 in DNA: TGTGCCAGCAGCTTGGGGTTCGGGGGACGGAGCAATCAGCCCCAGCATTTT. Translation: CASSLGFGGRSNQPQHF.

This chain's CDR3 is CASSPGTGRGYTF. The CDR3 DNA follows: TGTGCCAGCAGCCCCGGGACAGGGCGAGGCTACACCTTC. The chain carries TRBV7-9 and TRBJ1-2, with 9 bases fitting TRBD1. CDR1 and CDR2 (germline): SEHNR, FQNEAQ (reference sequence). CDR3 length equals 13 residues. The V segment lost 5 bases and the J segment 8 bases; nucleotides outside the gene matches: 6.

The CDR3 DNA follows: TGTGCCAGCAGCTTGGGATCTAGGTCTTCTAATTCACCCCTCCACTTT. It translates to CASSLGSRSSNSPLHF. The rearrangement uses TRBV5-4 and TRBJ1-6; D unclear. Between the trimmed V and J ends, which lost 0 bases and 6 bases, there was a span of 13 bases. Germline lookup yields CDR1 SGHNT and CDR2 YYREEE (reference sequence). The CDR3 totals 16 residues.

The chain employs TRBV28 and TRBJ2-7, with TRBD2 matching over 10 bases. Trimming cost V 8 bases and J 5 bases; bases outside gene matches: 15. The CDR3 consists of 16 residues. Germline loops: CDR1 MDHEN, CDR2 SYDVKM. The CDR3 DNA sequence: TGTGCCAGCGCACCCCTAATCCTAGCGGGAGTGGACGAGCAGTACTTC. Residues: CASAPLILAGVDEQYF.

This sequence joins TRBV19 and TRBJ1-5; TRBD1 matches at 8 bases. The V gene's germline CDR1 is LNHDA and CDR2 SQIVND (reference sequence). The junction had 5 bases not matched to a gene; V was cut back by 5 bases and J by 5 bases. CDR3 length: 14 amino acids. CDR3 coding DNA: TGTGCCAGTAGTTCTCAGGGGGCTTATCAGCCCCAGCATTTT. It is translated as CASSSQGAYQPQHF.

The chain uses TRBV7-9 and TRBJ2-7, with 7 bases aligning to TRBD1. The CDR3 has 15 amino acids. V shed 5 bases and J 0 bases; nucleotides not matched to a gene: 7. Germline-derived CDR1 and CDR2 are SEHNR and FQNEAQ (reference sequence). CDR3 sequence: CASSPGTDFSYEQYF. The DNA of the CDR3 is TGTGCCAGCAGCCCCGGGACAGATTTCTCCTACGAGCAGTACTTC.

The chain has TRBV9 and TRBJ2-5; 9 bases align to TRBD1. Per the germline V gene, CDR1 is SGDLS and CDR2 is YYNGEE. The CDR3 contains 17 residues. The V and J ends lost 0 bases and 2 bases, in that order; junction bases with no gene match: 8. CDR3 sequence (DNA): TGTGCCAGCAGCGTAGCTGCGGGACAGGGCATTCAAGAGACCCAGTACTTC. Translating gives CASSVAAGQGIQETQYF.

CDR3 bases: TGTGCCAGCAGCGTAGCCCAACAGGGGGAAGCTTTCTTT. Protein product: CASSVAQQGEAFF. The chain employs TRBV9 and TRBJ1-1, with 7 bases lining up with TRBD1. This CDR3 is 13 amino acids long. Germline CDR1 is SGDLS and CDR2 is YYNGEE. Unmatched junction bases numbered 4, after V lost 0 bases and J lost 8 bases.

This clone was picked up a small number of times. V usage is TRBV6-5 and J usage is TRBJ2-7, with TRBD2 matching 13 bases. The CDR3 is 15 residues long. V gave up 4 bases and J gave up 4 bases; unmatched junction bases: 4. Germline V CDR1 and CDR2: MNHEY, SVGAGI. The DNA of the CDR3 is TGTGCCAGCAGTTTTCTGACTAGCGGGAGGTACGAGCAGTACTTC. This encodes CASSFLTSGRYEQYF.

The chain combines TRBV4-2 with TRBJ2-3, with 12 bases lining up with TRBD2. Germline values: CDR1 LGHNA, CDR2 YNFKEQ. With V trimmed by 0 bases and J by 0 bases, 4 bases remained unmatched. The length of the CDR3 is 18 residues. The CDR3 protein is CASSQDSGTSGSTDTQYF. The DNA for the CDR3 is TGTGCCAGCAGCCAAGATAGCGGGACTAGCGGGAGCACAGATACGCAGTATTTT.

This sequence joins TRBV14 and TRBJ2-3; 14 bases are a match to TRBD2. The germline V gene has CDR1 SGHDN and CDR2 FVKESK. Trimming took 6 bases from V and 3 from J; bases not matched to a gene: 2. The length of the CDR3 is 15 residues. CDR3 loop: CASRGTSGRTDTQYF. The CDR3 DNA is TGTGCCAGCAGGGGGACTAGCGGGAGAACAGATACGCAGTATTTT.

The rearrangement joins TRBV28 to TRBJ1-2, with 9 nucleotides matching TRBD1. CDR1 and CDR2 from the germline V gene are MDHEN and SYDVKM. The CDR3 is 13 amino acids. Trimming at V came to 10 bases and at J to 6 bases, leaving 9 bases not matched to a gene. CDR3 sequence: CATDPGQGHGYTF. The CDR3 coding sequence is TGTGCCACCGATCCGGGACAGGGCCATGGCTACACCTTC.

The CDR3 here is CASSFRTSGRLHEQYF. DNA for the CDR3: TGTGCCAGCAGCTTCCGGACTAGCGGAAGACTTCACGAGCAGTACTTC. V is TRBV5-5 and J is TRBJ2-7; 10 positions match TRBD2. CDR1 is SGHKS and CDR2 is YYEKEE in the germline V gene (reference sequence). V lost 2 bases and J lost 5; bases outside the gene matches: 10. This CDR3 contains 16 residues.

The chain has TRBV6-5 and TRBJ1-2; no definite D call. CDR1 and CDR2 (germline): MNHEY, SVGAGI. Trimming took 5 bases from V and 1 from J, leaving 5 bases between them. This CDR3 contains 12 residues. The chain's CDR3 is CASSLSNYGYTF. CDR3 DNA: TGTGCCAGCAGTCTAAGTAACTATGGCTACACCTTC.

This chain joins TRBV19 and TRBJ2-3, with TRBD1 matching 9 bases. CDR1 is LNHDA, CDR2 SQIVND, per germline (reference sequence). The CDR3 consists of 16 residues. J lost 4 bases, V lost 6 bases, and 11 bases had no gene match. The CDR3 is CASSLTGQGGADTQYF. The CDR3 nucleotides read TGTGCCAGTAGCCTTACGGGACAGGGAGGGGCAGATACGCAGTATTTT.

The rearrangement joins TRBV30 to TRBJ1-6; TRBD1 matches 11 bases. The CDR3 runs 13 residues. Germline V gene sequence: CDR1 GTSNPN, CDR2 SVGIG (reference sequence). The V gene end was trimmed by 3 bases and the J gene end by 10 bases; junction bases not matched to a gene: 2. The CDR3 coding sequence is TGTGCCTGGAGGGACAGGGGGCTATCACCCCTCCACTTT. It encodes CAWRDRGLSPLHF.

The V call is TRBV3-1 (or the pseudogene TRBV3-2), the J call TRBJ1-2; TRBD1 aligns across 7 bases. CDR1 LGHDT and CDR2 YNNKEL come from the germline V gene (reference sequence). J gave up 8 bases and V 3 bases, and 12 bases lay outside the gene matches. The CDR3 is 15 amino acids. As DNA, the CDR3 is TGTGCCAGCAGCCAGAGGGGGCTCGCCAGGGAAGGCTACACCTTC. Protein product: CASSQRGLAREGYTF.